The text below deals with one TCR beta chain. As handled by the study authors: It was from reference gene primer amplification that nucleated cell counts were estimated. TCRdb's copy holds only in-frame clones and misses some; the assay was immunoSEQ multiplex PCR. For V, J and clone size, that table is used; D and trimming come from the DNA. The sample carries about 33,000 clones, 85% recorded once. The data were taken from a study of blood T cell repertoires in COVID-19. Overall study context: COVID-19 samples, acute and convalescent, were from the United States, Italy and Spain. PBMCs, B-cell-depleted T cells, or T cells provided the cDNA or gDNA that made up the material.

The TCR comes from a human donor in a cohort sampled during active COVID-19. Sequencing was done on a sample of peripheral blood.

The CDR3 protein is CASSQDGGTSAGSQGQFF. The CDR3 DNA sequence: TGTGCCAGCAGCCAAGATGGGGGGACTAGCGCGGGGTCCCAGGGACAGTTCTTC. The rearrangement joins TRBV4-2 to TRBJ2-1; 10 bases fit TRBD2. CDR3 length: 18 amino acids. Trimming took 0 bases from V and 13 from J; bases not matched to a gene: 18. The germline gives CDR1 LGHNA, CDR2 YNFKEQ.